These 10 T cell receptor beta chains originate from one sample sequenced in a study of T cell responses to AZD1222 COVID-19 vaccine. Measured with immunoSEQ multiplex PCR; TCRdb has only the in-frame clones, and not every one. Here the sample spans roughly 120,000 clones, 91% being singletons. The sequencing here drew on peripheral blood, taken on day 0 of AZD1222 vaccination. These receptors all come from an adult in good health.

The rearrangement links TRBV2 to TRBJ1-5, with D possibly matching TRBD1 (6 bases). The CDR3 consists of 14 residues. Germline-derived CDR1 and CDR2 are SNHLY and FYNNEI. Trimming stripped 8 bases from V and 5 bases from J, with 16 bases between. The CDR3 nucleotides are TGTGCCAGCGGGGGAGAGGGGGAAGATCAGCCCCAGCATTTT. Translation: CASGGEGEDQPQHF.

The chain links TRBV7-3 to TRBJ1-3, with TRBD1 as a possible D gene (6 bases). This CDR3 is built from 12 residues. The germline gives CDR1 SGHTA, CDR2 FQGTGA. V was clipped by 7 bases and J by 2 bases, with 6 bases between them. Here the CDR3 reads CASKGAGNTIYF. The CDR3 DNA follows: TGTGCCAGCAAGGGGGCTGGAAACACCATATATTTT.

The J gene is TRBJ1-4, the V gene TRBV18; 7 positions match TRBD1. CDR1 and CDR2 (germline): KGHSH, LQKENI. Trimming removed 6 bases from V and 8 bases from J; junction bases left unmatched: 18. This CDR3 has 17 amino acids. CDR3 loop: CASSPSGGIGSGEKLFF. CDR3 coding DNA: TGTGCCAGCTCCCCGTCAGGGGGAATAGGAAGTGGCGAAAAACTGTTTTTT.

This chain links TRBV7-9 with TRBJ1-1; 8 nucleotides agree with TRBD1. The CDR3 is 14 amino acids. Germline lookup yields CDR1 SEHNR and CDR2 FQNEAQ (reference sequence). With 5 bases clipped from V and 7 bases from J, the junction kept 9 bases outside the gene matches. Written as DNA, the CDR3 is TGTGCCAGCAGCCCGTATGACAGGGGTGTTGAAGCTTTCTTT. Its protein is CASSPYDRGVEAFF.

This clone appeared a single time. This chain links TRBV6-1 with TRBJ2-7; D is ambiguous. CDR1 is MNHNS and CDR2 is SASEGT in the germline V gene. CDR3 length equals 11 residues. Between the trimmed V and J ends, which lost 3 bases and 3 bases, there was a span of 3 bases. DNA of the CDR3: TGTGCCAGCAGTGACAACTACGAGCAGTACTTC. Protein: CASSDNYEQYF.

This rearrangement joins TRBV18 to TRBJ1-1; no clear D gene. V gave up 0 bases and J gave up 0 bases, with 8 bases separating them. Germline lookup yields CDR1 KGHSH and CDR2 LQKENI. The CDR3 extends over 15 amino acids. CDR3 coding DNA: TGTGCCAGCTCACCACCGAATACCATGAACACTGAAGCTTTCTTT. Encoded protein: CASSPPNTMNTEAFF.

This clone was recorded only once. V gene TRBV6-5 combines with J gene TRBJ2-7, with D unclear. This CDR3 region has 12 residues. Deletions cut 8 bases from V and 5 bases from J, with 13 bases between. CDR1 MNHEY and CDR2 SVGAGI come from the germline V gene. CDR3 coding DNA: TGTGCCAGCGGTATCCCCCGGGACGAGCAGTACTTC. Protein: CASGIPRDEQYF.

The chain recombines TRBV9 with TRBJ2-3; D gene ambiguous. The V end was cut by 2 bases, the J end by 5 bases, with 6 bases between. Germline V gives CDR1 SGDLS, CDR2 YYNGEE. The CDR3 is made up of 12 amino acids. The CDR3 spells CASSVDQDTQYF. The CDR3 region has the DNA TGTGCCAGCAGCGTCGATCAAGATACGCAGTATTTT.

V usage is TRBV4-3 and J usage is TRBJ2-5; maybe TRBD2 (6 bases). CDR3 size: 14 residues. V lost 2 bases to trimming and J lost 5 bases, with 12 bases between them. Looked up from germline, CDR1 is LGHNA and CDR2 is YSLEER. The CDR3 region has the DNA TGCGCCAGCAGCCAAATGGGACTCCGGGAGACCCAGTACTTC. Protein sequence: CASSQMGLRETQYF.

The CDR3 loop is CASSPPSGGLNYGYTF. CDR3 coding DNA: TGTGCCAGCTCACCACCTTCGGGGGGCTTAAACTATGGCTACACCTTC. The chain employs TRBV18 and TRBJ1-2, with a possible D match to TRBD1 (6 bases). V dropped 0 bases and J dropped 2 bases, with 13 bases sitting between them. The CDR3 extends over 16 amino acids. Looked up from germline, CDR1 is KGHSH and CDR2 is LQKENI.